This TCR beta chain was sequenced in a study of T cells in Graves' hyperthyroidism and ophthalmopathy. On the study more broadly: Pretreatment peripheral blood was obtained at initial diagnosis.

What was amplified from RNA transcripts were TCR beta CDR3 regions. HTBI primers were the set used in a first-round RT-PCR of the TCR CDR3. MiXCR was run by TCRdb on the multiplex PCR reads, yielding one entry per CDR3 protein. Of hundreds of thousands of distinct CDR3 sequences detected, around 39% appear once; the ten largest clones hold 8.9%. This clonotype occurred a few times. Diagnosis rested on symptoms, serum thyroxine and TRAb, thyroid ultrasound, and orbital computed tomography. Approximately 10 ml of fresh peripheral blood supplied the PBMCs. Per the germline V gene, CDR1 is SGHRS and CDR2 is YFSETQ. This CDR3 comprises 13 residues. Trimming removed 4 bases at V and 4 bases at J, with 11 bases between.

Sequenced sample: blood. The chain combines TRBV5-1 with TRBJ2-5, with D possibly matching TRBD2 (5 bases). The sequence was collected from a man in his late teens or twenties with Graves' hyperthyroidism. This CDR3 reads CASSPEVIETQYF. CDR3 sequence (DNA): TGCGCCAGCAGCCCGGAGGTGATAGAGACCCAGTACTTC.